Each of the 26 T cell receptor beta chains below was sequenced from the same sample in a study of T cells after yellow fever vaccination. TCRdb used MiXCR to reprocess the 5' RACE reads, holding one entry per CDR3 protein. The sample lists 450,000 to 650,000 distinct CDR3 sequences, about a fifth occurring once. This material consisted of PBMCs, taken more than 20 days after the first yellow fever vaccination. The source is a man aged 18 to 30 who received the YFV17D yellow fever vaccine.

The chain uses TRBV4-1 and TRBJ1-2; TRBD1 matches 8 bases. CDR3 length: 14 amino acids. Germline CDR1 MGHRA, CDR2 YSYEKL. The ends lost 1 base at V and 8 bases at J; junction bases unmatched: 6. The CDR3 bases are TGCGCCAGCAGCCAAGTCTCCGGACAGGGCGGCTACACCTTC. Its translation: CASSQVSGQGGYTF.

This clonotype has only a few counts. The V and J genes are TRBV12-3 or TRBV12-4 and TRBJ1-5, with D tentatively TRBD1 (5 bases). The CDR3 is 14 residues long. Trimming shortened V by 1 base and J by 12 bases, and 16 bases separated the two germline ends. The CDR3 bases are TGTGCCAGCAGTTTAGGGACATCCGCGGAGGACCAGCATTTT. Translating gives CASSLGTSAEDQHF.

The chain employs TRBV7-2 and TRBJ1-1, with D possibly being TRBD1 (6 bases). V shed 5 bases and J shed 7 bases, with 14 bases lying between them. The germline V gene has CDR1 SGHTA and CDR2 FQGNSA. There are 13 residues in the CDR3. Here the CDR3 reads CASSDGGVLEAFF. The CDR3, as DNA: TGTGCCAGCAGCGACGGGGGCGTCCTTGAAGCTTTCTTT.

This clonotype was seen only a few times. The DNA for the CDR3 is TGTGCCAGCAGTTACTCGCCAGGGTTGATGGAGACCCAGTACTTC. Protein: CASSYSPGLMETQYF. V and J are TRBV6-5 and TRBJ2-5, with TRBD1 as a possible D gene (5 bases). V lost 0 bases and J lost 5, with 13 bases in between. Germline V gives CDR1 MNHEY, CDR2 SVGAGI. This CDR3 spans 15 amino acids.

Concerning this clonotype itself: A junction boundary mismatches the germline segment, possibly from a read error. The V call is TRBV4-1, the J call TRBJ2-1, with 8 bases matching TRBD2. CDR1 MGHRA and CDR2 YSYEKL come from the germline V gene. The CDR3 has 14 residues. The CDR3 nucleotides are TGCGCCTGCAGCCAAGTGCGGGGGGACAATGAGCAGTTCTTC. It yields the protein CACSQVRGDNEQFF.

The gene calls are TRBV7-8 and TRBJ2-7; D not resolved. CDR1 SGHVS and CDR2 FQNEAQ come from the germline V gene. The CDR3 length is 13 residues. Trimming took 8 bases from V and 6 from J, leaving 17 bases between them. CDR3 bases: TGTGCCAGCGGCCCCGGTTTCCCCTGCGAGCAGTACTTC. This translates into CASGPGFPCEQYF.

The chain combines TRBV5-1 with TRBJ2-7; 7 nucleotides align to TRBD1. With V trimmed by 0 bases and J by 2 bases, 5 bases remained unmatched. The length of the CDR3 is 15 residues. CDR1 and CDR2 from the germline V gene are SGHRS and YFSETQ. The CDR3 reads CASSLGGQDAYEQYF. DNA of the CDR3: TGCGCCAGCAGCTTGGGAGGACAGGATGCCTACGAGCAGTACTTC.

This clonotype has just a few counts. V gene TRBV20-1 combines with J gene TRBJ2-7, with a tentative D call TRBD2 (7 bases). CDR1 DFQATT and CDR2 SNEGSKA come from the germline V gene (reference sequence). V shed 5 bases and J shed 5 bases, with 19 bases lying between them. CDR3 length: 14 amino acids. CDR3 loop: CSASPRGAPHEQYF. CDR3 bases: TGCAGTGCTTCCCCCCGGGGGGCACCTCACGAGCAGTACTTC.

The gene calls are TRBV6-5 and TRBJ2-7, with a possible D match to TRBD1 (6 bases). This CDR3 has 16 residues. The germline CDR1 and CDR2 sequences are MNHEY and SVGAGI. Trimming pared 2 bases from V and 2 bases from J, leaving 16 bases between. In nucleotides, the CDR3 is TGTGCCAGCAGTTACCGGTCAGGGGCCGCGGCCTACGAGCAGTACGTC. Translating it yields CASSYRSGAAAYEQYV.

V is TRBV3-1 and J is TRBJ2-7, with D perhaps TRBD1 or TRBD2 (5 bases each). This CDR3 spans 14 amino acids. In germline, CDR1 is LGHDT, CDR2 YNNKEL (reference sequence). The V gene lost 1 base and the J gene lost 5 bases, with 12 bases spanning the gap. In DNA form, the CDR3 reads TGTGCCAGCAGCCAAGCCCAGGGAGTCCACGAGCAGTACTTC. This translates into CASSQAQGVHEQYF.

This clonotype has ten or more counts. At one of its ends the junction is not consistent with the germline gene, which may arise from a read error. The CDR3 region is CASSLEGEETQYF. CDR3 DNA: TGTGCCAGCAGTTTGGAGGGGGAAGAGACCCAGTACTTC. The chain is built from TRBV5-1 and TRBJ2-5; D is possibly TRBD1 or TRBD2 (6 bases each). This CDR3 comprises 13 residues. Looked up from germline, CDR1 is SGHRS and CDR2 is YFSETQ.

This clonotype was counted at least ten times. The genes are TRBV5-1 and TRBJ2-3; the match to TRBD2 covers 10 bases. Germline assignment: CDR1 SGHRS and CDR2 YFSETQ. V was clipped by 1 base and J by 2 bases; unmatched bases: 1. The CDR3 runs to 15 residues. The CDR3: CASSLTSGDTDTQYF. The CDR3 coding sequence is TGCGCCAGCAGCTTGACTAGCGGGGACACAGATACGCAGTATTTT. The whole variable domain, filled in from reference TRBV5-1 and TRBJ2-3, reads KAGVTQTPRYLIKTRGQQVTLSCSPISGHRSVSWYQQTPGQGLQFLFEYFSETQRNKGNFPGRFSGRQFSNSRSEMNVSTLELGDSALYLCASSLTSGDTDTQYFGPGTRLTVL.

This chain uses TRBV9 with TRBJ2-2; tentatively, D is TRBD1 (6 bases). Trimming removed 0 bases at V and 4 bases at J, with 10 bases between. The CDR3 runs 15 residues. Germline-derived CDR1 and CDR2 are SGDLS and YYNGEE. CDR3 sequence: CASSVGGQITGELFF. In nucleotides, the CDR3 is TGTGCCAGCAGCGTAGGGGGGCAAATCACCGGGGAGCTGTTTTTT. Using reference TRBV9 and TRBJ2-2 for the parts outside the CDR3, the full variable domain is DSGVTQTPKHLITATGQRVTLRCSPRSGDLSVYWYQQSLDQGLQFLIQYYNGEERAKGNILERFSAQQFPDLHSELNLSSLELGDSALYFCASSVGGQITGELFFGEGSRLTVL.

This clonotype was seen a few times. The chain uses TRBV9 and TRBJ2-1, with D tentatively TRBD2 (6 bases). The CDR3 is made up of 14 amino acids. Trimming stripped 2 bases from V and 4 bases from J, with 10 bases between. In germline, CDR1 is SGDLS, CDR2 YYNGEE. The CDR3 bases are TGTGCCAGCAGCGTCCTGGAGGGATACAATGAGCAGTTCTTC. Translation gives CASSVLEGYNEQFF.

V and J are TRBV20-1 and TRBJ2-3; 8 nucleotides agree with TRBD2. The CDR3 is made up of 15 amino acids. Germline loops: CDR1 DFQATT, CDR2 SNEGSKA (reference sequence). V shed 4 bases and J 2 bases; nucleotides not matched to a gene: 8. CDR3 coding DNA: TGCAGTGCTATTATTGCGGGGGGAGTCACAGATACGCAGTATTTT. Protein: CSAIIAGGVTDTQYF.

The V call is TRBV19, the J call TRBJ2-7; D may match TRBD1 or TRBD2 (5 bases each). Germline CDR1 LNHDA, CDR2 SQIVND (reference sequence). There are 13 residues in the CDR3. With 6 bases removed from V and 3 bases from J, the gap between germline ends came to 12 bases. CDR3 loop: CASRGTGSYEQYF. For the CDR3, the DNA is TGTGCCAGTAGGGGGACCGGCAGCTACGAGCAGTACTTC.

This clonotype was recorded a few times. The J gene is TRBJ1-3, the V gene TRBV5-1; the D is unclear. The CDR3 contains 14 residues. The V end lost 0 bases, the J end lost 0 bases, and 4 bases lay between the germline ends. From germline, CDR1 is SGHRS and CDR2 YFSETQ. CDR3 sequence (DNA): TGCGCCAGCAGCTTGGAAAACTCTGGAAACACCATATATTTT. Amino acid sequence: CASSLENSGNTIYF.

Only a few counts were recorded for this clonotype. V usage is TRBV20-1 and J usage is TRBJ2-7; possibly TRBD2 for D (7 bases). The V end lost 6 bases, the J end lost 2 bases, and 11 bases lay between the germline ends. The germline CDR1 and CDR2 sequences are DFQATT and SNEGSKA (reference sequence). The CDR3 is 12 amino acids. CDR3 loop: CSAPRGPYEQYF. The CDR3 DNA follows: TGCAGTGCGCCGCGGGGGCCCTACGAGCAGTACTTC.

The sample holds a few counts of this clonotype. The chain joins TRBV28 to TRBJ1-2, with 9 bases lining up with TRBD1. This CDR3 contains 15 residues. With V trimmed by 5 bases and J by 4 bases, 8 bases remained unmatched. CDR1 is MDHEN, CDR2 SYDVKM, per germline. CDR3 region: CASSTLGDRVYGYTF. The DNA of the CDR3 is TGTGCCAGCAGTACGTTGGGGGACAGGGTCTATGGCTACACCTTC.

This clonotype was detected only a few times. CDR3 sequence reads: CASSLAGPYYEQYF. The CDR3 DNA reads TGTGCCAGCAGCTTAGCTGGGCCTTACTACGAGCAGTACTTC. This chain connects TRBV7-9 to TRBJ2-7; D unresolved. The V and J ends lost 0 bases and 3 bases respectively, with 9 bases between them. The CDR3 runs 14 residues. The germline CDR1 and CDR2 sequences are SEHNR and FQNEAQ (reference sequence).

The CDR3 sequence: CASSQDPQAGELFF. CDR3 nucleotides: TGCGCCAGCAGCCAAGATCCCCAGGCCGGGGAGCTGTTTTTT. V usage is TRBV4-3 and J usage is TRBJ2-2; D is uncertain. Germline lookup yields CDR1 LGHNA and CDR2 YSLEER. The CDR3 consists of 14 residues. V lost 0 bases and J lost 6, with 8 bases in between.

The chain joins TRBV20-1 to TRBJ2-5; D is ambiguous. The CDR3 totals 16 residues. The germline CDR1 and CDR2 sequences are DFQATT and SNEGSKA (reference sequence). V was cut by 4 bases and J by 0 bases, with 18 bases left in between. CDR3 residues: CSATAVGSRYQETQYF. The CDR3 DNA reads TGCAGTGCTACCGCGGTCGGCTCGCGGTACCAAGAGACCCAGTACTTC.

This clonotype was observed a handful of times. The chain uses TRBV7-2 and TRBJ2-5; D gene unclear. Trimming took 5 bases from V and 9 from J, leaving 25 bases between them. CDR3 size: 16 residues. Germline V gives CDR1 SGHTA, CDR2 FQGNSA. CDR3 coding DNA: TGTGCCAGCAGCCCAGCCTCCCCCAGCACCGGATCGGCCCAGTACTTC. Translating gives CASSPASPSTGSAQYF.

V and J are TRBV12-3 or TRBV12-4 and TRBJ2-2; D is undetermined. The germline V and J ends were trimmed by 7 bases and 6 bases, with 18 bases remaining between them. This CDR3 has 15 amino acids. CDR3 region: CASTSQAVRAGELFF. The CDR3 coding sequence is TGTGCCAGCACCTCGCAGGCAGTCCGGGCCGGGGAGCTGTTTTTT.

The chain uses TRBV7-8 and TRBJ2-1; D may be TRBD2 (5 bases). CDR1 and CDR2 (germline): SGHVS, FQNEAQ. Trimming shortened V by 5 bases and J by 10 bases, and 24 bases separated the two germline ends. CDR3 size: 16 residues. The CDR3 region has the DNA TGTGCCAGCAGCGCAAAACGGCTAGCTAACCCGGGGGAGCAGTTCTTC. Its protein is CASSAKRLANPGEQFF.

This clonotype was picked up a small number of times. The chain has TRBV29-1 and TRBJ2-7; 8 bases align to TRBD1. This CDR3 is built from 13 residues. V was pared by 6 bases and J by 5 bases, with 9 bases of the junction left unmatched. The germline V gene encodes CDR1 SQVTM and CDR2 ANQGSEA. The CDR3 bases are TGCAGCGTCGTCGGACAGGGTGGAGACGAGCAGTACTTC. Translated, it gives CSVVGQGGDEQYF.